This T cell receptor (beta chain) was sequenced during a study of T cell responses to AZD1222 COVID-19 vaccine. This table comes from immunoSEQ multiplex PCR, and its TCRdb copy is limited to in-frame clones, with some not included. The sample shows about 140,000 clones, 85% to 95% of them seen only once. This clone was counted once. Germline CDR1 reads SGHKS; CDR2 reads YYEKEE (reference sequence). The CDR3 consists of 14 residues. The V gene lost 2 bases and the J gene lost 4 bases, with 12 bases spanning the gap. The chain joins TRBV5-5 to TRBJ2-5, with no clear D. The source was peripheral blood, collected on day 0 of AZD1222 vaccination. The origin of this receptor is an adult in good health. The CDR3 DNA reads TGTGCCAGCAGCTTCTCCTCACTTCCAGAGACCCAGTACTTC. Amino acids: CASSFSSLPETQYF.